These T cell receptor beta chains were read from a single sample in a study of blood T cell repertoires in COVID-19. TCRdb's table, derived via immunoSEQ multiplex PCR, lists solely in-frame clones and lacks some. In the table there are over 150,000 clones, around 87% of which are singletons. The specimen was peripheral blood. These receptor sequences come from a woman aged 80 or over with COVID-19, enrolled during active disease. Each CDR3 is given without its conserved first and last residue. Each record gives: V gene, J gene, CDR3 protein.

v_call: TRBV7-9
j_call: TRBJ2-6
cdr3_aa: ASSPTGEYGANVLT

v_call: TRBV19
j_call: TRBJ1-5
cdr3_aa: ASRQDRGGWEYSNQPQH

v_call: TRBV19
j_call: TRBJ2-7
cdr3_aa: ASPIQQGLAGGGD

v_call: TRBV28
j_call: TRBJ2-7
cdr3_aa: ASSLHFRRGYEQY

v_call: TRBV28
j_call: TRBJ1-4
cdr3_aa: ASRIQGNSEKLF

v_call: TRBV4-2
j_call: TRBJ2-2
cdr3_aa: ASSQDFHTGELF

v_call: TRBV19
j_call: TRBJ2-3
cdr3_aa: ASSPPEAWVDTQY

v_call: TRBV2
j_call: TRBJ2-2
cdr3_aa: ASRGWGANTGELF

v_call: TRBV9
j_call: TRBJ2-2
cdr3_aa: ASSPWTTGELF

v_call: TRBV14
j_call: TRBJ2-5
cdr3_aa: ASSQIRETQY

v_call: TRBV18
j_call: TRBJ1-2
cdr3_aa: ASSPDRYYGYT

v_call: TRBV5-1
j_call: TRBJ2-5
cdr3_aa: ASSAGTSEASQY

v_call: TRBV19
j_call: TRBJ2-3
cdr3_aa: ASCETGGGTDTQY

v_call: TRBV4-3
j_call: TRBJ1-5
cdr3_aa: ASSQDGQGSQPQH